This TCR beta chain was recorded in a study of monozygotic twins with cystic fibrosis. Profiling relied on immunoSEQ multiplex PCR, and the TCRdb table lists in-frame clones only, not all of them. The data contain about 30,000 clones, approximately 90% of them seen just once; the ten biggest clones take up around 0.56%. The clonotype was recovered from a girl aged 2-10 years with cystic fibrosis. The material sequenced was blood.

This chain's CDR3 is CASSLAGRGGQEKLFF. The CDR3 DNA sequence: TGTGCCAGCAGCTTAGCGGGGCGCGGGGGGCAAGAAAAACTGTTTTTT. The V and J genes are TRBV7-2 and TRBJ1-4; TRBD1 is a possible D gene (6 bases). CDR1 and CDR2 from the germline V gene are SGHTA and FQGNSA. The CDR3 spans 16 residues. Deletions cut 0 bases from V and 8 bases from J, with 16 bases between.